This entry lists 20 T cell receptor beta chains sequenced from one sample in a study of shared clonotypes between healthy human individuals. Clones were read by immunoSEQ multiplex PCR, and TCRdb kept only the in-frame ones, dropping some. Among roughly 2.6 million clones listed, around 94% were seen once. Sequences were obtained from naive CD4+ T cells sorted from blood. Subset here: CD45RA+ positively selected. These receptors came from a man aged 18 to 30 in good health.

The chain carries TRBV30 and TRBJ2-1, with D unresolved. V was shortened by 1 base and J by 6 bases, with 7 bases between the two germline ends. Per the germline V gene, CDR1 is GTSNPN and CDR2 is SVGIG (reference sequence). The CDR3 consists of 12 residues. CDR3 residues: CAWSDLTNEQFF. In nucleotides, the CDR3 is TGTGCCTGGAGTGACTTGACCAATGAGCAGTTCTTC.

The rearrangement uses TRBV28 and TRBJ2-7; 11 bases agree with TRBD2. The CDR3 contains 14 residues. J was trimmed by 2 bases and V by 8 bases; bases with no gene match: 5. The germline CDR1 and CDR2 sequences are MDHEN and SYDVKM. CDR3 residues: CASLGTSGAYEQYF. For the CDR3, the DNA is TGTGCCAGCCTCGGGACTAGCGGAGCCTACGAGCAGTACTTC.

This sequence joins TRBV5-1 and TRBJ1-1, with TRBD1 as a possible D gene (5 bases). The ends were cut back, 4 bases at V and 3 bases at J, with 16 bases in the middle. Per germline, CDR1 SGHRS and CDR2 YFSETQ. The CDR3 has 15 amino acids. CDR3 bases: TGCGCCAGCAGCGTCGGGGGTGGTTTTGACACTGAAGCTTTCTTT. It encodes CASSVGGGFDTEAFF.

This chain connects TRBV21-1 to TRBJ2-5; the D segment call TRBD1 is taken from the table without a DNA check. TRBV21-1 is assigned pseudogene status. CDR3 length: 15 amino acids. CDR3 in DNA: TGTGCCAGCAGCGATCGACAGGGGGGAAAGGAGACCCAGTACTTC. Translated: CASSDRQGGKETQYF.

This chain connects TRBV6-1 to TRBJ1-4; D is perhaps TRBD1 (6 bases). CDR3 length equals 13 residues. Germline CDR1 is MNHNS and CDR2 is SASEGT. Trimming removed 6 bases from V and 7 bases from J, with 12 bases in between. Written as DNA, the CDR3 is TGTGCCAGCAGCACGGGGGCTCTTGAAAAACTGTTTTTT. Translated: CASSTGALEKLFF.

V usage is TRBV2 and J usage is TRBJ2-2; D gene ambiguous. The germline V and J ends were trimmed by 7 bases and 6 bases, with 12 bases remaining between them. CDR3 length equals 13 residues. The germline gives CDR1 SNHLY, CDR2 FYNNEI. CDR3 DNA sequence: TGTGCCAGCACCCCAGAAGCCGCCGGGGAGCTGTTTTTT. Encoded protein: CASTPEAAGELFF.

This chain joins TRBV30 and TRBJ2-6, with D unclear. This CDR3 region has 13 residues. V was clipped by 3 bases and J by 2 bases, with 5 bases between them. The germline CDR1 and CDR2 sequences are GTSNPN and SVGIG (reference sequence). CDR3 nucleotides: TGTGCCTGGAGGTCGACTGGGGCCAACGTCCTGACTTTC. Amino acids: CAWRSTGANVLTF.

This clone was seen only once. The V and J genes are TRBV5-1 and TRBJ2-3; D is perhaps TRBD2 (5 bases). V shed 5 bases and J shed 2 bases, with 18 bases lying between them. The germline V gene encodes CDR1 SGHRS and CDR2 YFSETQ. The CDR3 consists of 16 residues. The CDR3 nucleotides are TGCGCCAGCAGTCTGGCACGAGGGATATTCACAGATACGCAGTATTTT. The encoded protein is CASSLARGIFTDTQYF.

This clone was picked up one time. This CDR3 is CAWSVGLAGVRETQYF. DNA for the CDR3: TGTGCCTGGAGTGTCGGACTAGCGGGAGTAAGAGAGACCCAGTACTTC. The genes are TRBV30 and TRBJ2-5; TRBD2 aligns across 13 bases. Losses at the gene ends were 0 bases for V and 4 bases for J; bases not matched to a gene: 5. The germline V gene encodes CDR1 GTSNPN and CDR2 SVGIG (reference sequence). This CDR3 has 16 residues.

The gene calls are TRBV7-8 and TRBJ2-7, with a tentative D call TRBD2 (6 bases). Trimming left V 5 bases short and J 3 bases short, with 14 bases between. The CDR3 consists of 14 residues. Germline CDR1 SGHVS, CDR2 FQNEAQ. The CDR3: CASSPERVIYEQYF. DNA of the CDR3: TGTGCCAGCAGCCCCGAGCGGGTTATCTACGAGCAGTACTTC.

The gene calls are TRBV28 and TRBJ1-2; a weak D match, TRBD1 (5 bases). The V gene's germline CDR1 is MDHEN and CDR2 SYDVKM. The CDR3 is 15 amino acids. The V end was cut by 7 bases, the J end by 0 bases, with 15 bases between. CDR3 amino acids: CASTLSTATNYGYTF. DNA for the CDR3: TGTGCCAGCACCCTTTCGACAGCGACTAACTATGGCTACACCTTC.

The V gene is TRBV7-2, the J gene TRBJ2-1, with a possible D match to TRBD2 (7 bases). The CDR3 loop spans 15 amino acids. The V gene lost 0 bases and the J gene lost 5 bases, with 11 bases spanning the gap. CDR1 SGHTA and CDR2 FQGNSA come from the germline V gene. The CDR3 reads CASSLAGGLHNEQFF. CDR3 in DNA: TGTGCCAGCAGCTTAGCGGGGGGGCTCCACAATGAGCAGTTCTTC. The whole variable domain, filled in from reference TRBV7-2 and TRBJ2-1, reads GAGVSQSPSNKVTEKGKDVELRCDPISGHTALYWYRQSLGQGLEFLIYFQGNSAPDKSGLPSDRFSAERTGGSVSTLTIQRTQQEDSAVYLCASSLAGGLHNEQFFGPGTRLTVL.

The rearrangement links TRBV11-2 to TRBJ2-7; 14 positions match TRBD2. Germline lookup yields CDR1 SGHAT and CDR2 FQNNGV. The CDR3 loop spans 16 amino acids. Trimming at V came to 1 base and at J to 2 bases, leaving 1 base not matched to a gene. This chain's CDR3 is CASSLAGLAGAYEQYF. The CDR3 DNA sequence: TGTGCCAGCAGCTTAGCGGGACTAGCGGGGGCCTACGAGCAGTACTTC.

In this sample, this clone turned up once. The chain employs TRBV5-6 and TRBJ2-7; D unclear. The CDR3 runs to 14 residues. Germline V gives CDR1 SGHDT, CDR2 YYEEEE. Trimming left V 1 base short and J 0 bases short, with 8 bases between. CDR3 loop: CASSLSPSSYEQYF. The CDR3 DNA is TGTGCCAGCAGCTTGAGTCCTAGCTCCTACGAGCAGTACTTC.

A remark on this clone: The same CDR3 arises from other DNA sequences in this sample as well. The rearrangement links TRBV7-2 to TRBJ1-2, with TRBD1 matching over 11 bases. This CDR3 region has 14 residues. Germline CDR1 reads SGHTA; CDR2 reads FQGNSA. The V gene end was trimmed by 5 bases and the J gene end by 5 bases; junction bases not matched to a gene: 4. The CDR3 reads CASSPDRGLYGYTF. The CDR3 DNA sequence: TGTGCCAGCAGCCCGGACAGGGGGCTATATGGCTACACCTTC.

As regards this clone: Other DNA sequences in this specimen translate into the identical CDR3. V gene TRBV5-1 combines with J gene TRBJ2-7, with D perhaps TRBD1 (6 bases). CDR1 and CDR2 from the germline V gene are SGHRS and YFSETQ. CDR3 size: 12 residues. Trimming shortened V by 4 bases and J by 5 bases, and 10 bases separated the two germline ends. The CDR3 DNA follows: TGCGCCAGCAGCCAGGGGCTGAACGAGCAGTACTTC. This sequence encodes CASSQGLNEQYF.

This CDR3 reads CASSYGQGGNTGELFF. The CDR3 nucleotides are TGTGCCAGCAGTTACGGACAGGGGGGGAACACCGGGGAGCTGTTTTTT. The chain combines TRBV6-5 with TRBJ2-2; TRBD1 matches 10 bases. Germline CDR1 MNHEY, CDR2 SVGAGI. The CDR3 contains 16 residues. The trim removed 2 bases at V and 1 base at J, leaving 1 base unmatched.

This clone occurred once. Other DNA sequences in this sample translate to the same CDR3. The DNA of the CDR3 is TGTGCCAGCAGCCCAAAAATGGGCGGGAGGTCCTACAATGAGCAGTTCTTC. Translating gives CASSPKMGGRSYNEQFF. V gene TRBV7-9 combines with J gene TRBJ2-1; 8 nucleotides line up with TRBD2. The length of the CDR3 is 17 residues. Germline assignment: CDR1 SEHNR and CDR2 FQNEAQ (reference sequence). The ends lost 5 bases at V and 1 base at J; junction bases unmatched: 10.

V gene TRBV15 combines with J gene TRBJ2-2, with D unclear. V dropped 4 bases and J dropped 6 bases, with 6 bases sitting between them. The germline V gene encodes CDR1 LNHNV and CDR2 YYDKDF (reference sequence). CDR3 length: 12 amino acids. CDR3 bases: TGTGCCACCAGCACTTTCCCCGGGGAGCTGTTTTTT. Translating it yields CATSTFPGELFF.

The chain couples TRBV29-1 to TRBJ1-3, with a possible D match to TRBD1 (6 bases). The CDR3 runs 13 residues. CDR1 and CDR2 (germline): SQVTM, ANQGSEA. The ends were cut back, 5 bases at V and 1 base at J, with 9 bases in the middle. The CDR3 nucleotides read TGCAGCGTTACAACAGGGTCTGGAAACACCATATATTTT. This sequence encodes CSVTTGSGNTIYF.